What follows are 26 T cell receptor beta chains derived from one specimen sequenced in a study of beta chain features in type 1 diabetes. The isolated RNA, all of it, was reverse transcribed, so expressed TCRB transcripts were what got sequenced. Assay: immunoSEQ multiplex PCR; the TCRdb copy retains only in-frame clones and omits some. The table has more than 150,000 clones, approximately 13% seen once; the top ten hold 0.62%. The sample was central memory CD4+ T cells from blood. The receptors derive from a woman between 18 and 29 years old in good health.

V gene TRBV18 combines with J gene TRBJ2-2, with 7 bases fitting TRBD1. The CDR3 has 16 residues. Trimming cost V 6 bases and J 0 bases; bases outside gene matches: 7. CDR1 and CDR2 (germline): KGHSH, LQKENI. Here the CDR3 reads CASSKTGRPNTGELFF. CDR3 sequence (DNA): TGTGCCAGCTCGAAGACAGGGAGACCGAACACCGGGGAGCTGTTTTTT. Using reference TRBV18 and TRBJ2-2 for the parts outside the CDR3, the full variable domain is NAGVMQNPRHLVRRRGQEARLRCSPMKGHSHVYWYRQLPEEGLKFMVYLQKENIIDESGMPKERFSAEFPKEGPSILRIQQVVRGDSAAYFCASSKTGRPNTGELFFGEGSRLTVL.

There are a few counts of this clone. The chain is built from TRBV14 and TRBJ2-1; 7 nucleotides agree with TRBD1. The CDR3 runs to 16 residues. Germline V gene lookup returns CDR1 SGHDN and CDR2 FVKESK. V was clipped by 1 base and J by 9 bases; unmatched bases: 12. The CDR3 coding sequence is TGTGCCAGCAGCCAAGCCGGGACAGCCCGTTTTGGTGAGCAGTTCTTC. This codes for CASSQAGTARFGEQFF. The full variable domain, its missing parts supplied by reference TRBV14 and TRBJ2-1, is EAGVTQFPSHSVIEKGQTVTLRCDPISGHDNLYWYRRVMGKEIKFLLHFVKESKQDESGMPNNRFLAERTGGTYSTLKVQPAELEDSGVYFCASSQAGTARFGEQFFGPGTRLTVL.

A few counts support this clone. This chain uses TRBV21-1 with TRBJ2-5; whether TRBD1, the table's D call, matches the DNA was not checked. TRBV21-1 is a pseudogene locus. This CDR3 is built from 14 residues. The CDR3 loop reads CASSKMTCQETQYF. The CDR3 DNA follows: TGTGCCAGCAGCAAAATGACATGCCAAGAGACCCAGTACTTC.

The CDR3 DNA reads as TGTGCCAGCAGTCCGACCCTGGCAGGCGTTGGGGAAAAACTGTTTTTT. Amino acids: CASSPTLAGVGEKLFF. This chain joins TRBV28 and TRBJ1-4; D unclear. With 5 bases removed from V and 8 bases from J, the gap between germline ends came to 21 bases. This CDR3 spans 16 amino acids. Per germline, CDR1 MDHEN and CDR2 SYDVKM.

This clone was counted a few times. CDR3 protein: CASRTTANTEAFF. In DNA, the CDR3 is TGTGCCAGCAGGACGACAGCGAACACTGAAGCTTTCTTT. The chain uses TRBV2 and TRBJ1-1, with D maybe TRBD1 (5 bases). V lost 6 bases and J lost 1, with 9 bases in between. Germline values: CDR1 SNHLY, CDR2 FYNNEI. This CDR3 spans 13 amino acids.

In its sample, this clone was seen a few times. CDR3 amino acids: CASSQSDSLNTEAFF. CDR3 DNA: TGCGCCAGCAGTCAATCTGATAGTCTGAACACTGAAGCTTTCTTT. This rearrangement joins TRBV23-1 to TRBJ1-1; no clear D. TRBV23-1 carries the ORF label, with uncertain function. The CDR3 length is 15 residues. V lost 0 bases to trimming and J lost 0 bases, with 8 bases between them.

This clone has only a few counts. The rearrangement joins TRBV29-1 to TRBJ2-3, with TRBD2 matching over 13 bases. After removal of 6 bases from V and 1 base from J, the junction contained 7 bases not matched to a gene. The CDR3 extends over 16 amino acids. Per the germline V gene, CDR1 is SQVTM and CDR2 is ANQGSEA. This CDR3 is CSVDGLAGAGTDTQYF. The CDR3 nucleotides are TGCAGCGTGGATGGACTAGCGGGAGCCGGCACAGATACGCAGTATTTT.

This clone was counted only a few times. This chain links TRBV25-1 with TRBJ2-7; D gene ambiguous. V lost 4 bases, J lost 4 bases, and 8 bases lay in between. CDR1 and CDR2 from the germline V gene are MGHDK and SYGVNS. The CDR3 has 12 amino acids. The DNA for the CDR3 is TGTGCCAGCAGTGGCCTAGTTTACGAGCAGTACTTC. It specifies CASSGLVYEQYF.

This clone has more than one count but fewer than ten. The chain joins TRBV28 to TRBJ1-2; D is unclear. V lost 5 bases and J lost 5, with 6 bases in between. Germline-derived CDR1 and CDR2 are MDHEN and SYDVKM. The CDR3 is 11 amino acids. CDR3 sequence: CASSGTYGYTF. The CDR3 nucleotides are TGTGCCAGCAGTGGTACTTATGGCTACACCTTC.

The CDR3 loop is CASSLGTSGLPYF. The CDR3 DNA reads as TGTGCCAGCAGCCTCGGGACTAGCGGGCTTCCGTACTTC. V usage is TRBV11-1 and J usage is TRBJ2-7; TRBD2 matches 12 bases. This CDR3 contains 13 residues. V lost 5 bases, J lost 12 bases, and 8 bases stayed unmatched. Per the germline V gene, CDR1 is SGHAT and CDR2 is FQDESV (reference sequence).

The genes are TRBV28 and TRBJ2-7; possibly TRBD2 for D (7 bases). The V end lost 5 bases, the J end lost 0 bases, and 26 bases lay between the germline ends. The CDR3 length is 19 residues. In germline, CDR1 is MDHEN, CDR2 SYDVKM. CDR3 sequence (DNA): TGTGCCAGCAGTCCCCGGGACTGGAGAGGGGGAGGGCTCTCCTACGAGCAGTACTTC. It codes for CASSPRDWRGGGLSYEQYF. The full variable domain, with the rest looked up from reference TRBV28 and TRBJ2-7, is DVKVTQSSRYLVKRTGEKVFLECVQDMDHENMFWYRQDPGLGLRLIYFSYDVKMKEKGDIPEGYSVSREKKERFSLILESASTNQTSMYLCASSPRDWRGGGLSYEQYFGPGTRLTVT.

This clone was picked up one time. The V gene is TRBV19, the J gene TRBJ2-5; 7 bases line up with TRBD1. V lost 9 bases and J lost 0; bases outside the gene matches: 4. Germline CDR1 LNHDA, CDR2 SQIVND (reference sequence). The CDR3 is 13 residues long. The CDR3 coding sequence is TGTGCCAGCAACAGGGGATACCAAGAGACCCAGTACTTC. Its translation: CASNRGYQETQYF.

This clone was seen many times. This sequence joins TRBV28 and TRBJ2-7; unclear D gene. V lost 2 bases and J lost 8, with 16 bases in between. The CDR3 has 14 amino acids. Per the germline V gene, CDR1 is MDHEN and CDR2 is SYDVKM. As DNA, the CDR3 is TGTGCCAGCAGTTTAACTTTGGGCAGGCAAAAGCAGTACTTC. Amino acid sequence: CASSLTLGRQKQYF.

This chain connects TRBV19 to TRBJ2-5, with D maybe TRBD2 (6 bases). This CDR3 has 12 amino acids. V was pared by 11 bases and J by 5 bases, with 15 bases between. Germline V lookup: CDR1 LNHDA, CDR2 SQIVND (reference sequence). The CDR3 region is CAVGEVWETQYF. In DNA form, the CDR3 reads TGTGCCGTAGGGGAGGTTTGGGAGACCCAGTACTTC.

The rearrangement joins TRBV7-9 to TRBJ2-6, with a possible D match to TRBD1 (5 bases). Germline-derived CDR1 and CDR2 are SEHNR and FQNEAQ (reference sequence). The V end was cut by 11 bases, the J end by 0 bases, with 14 bases between. The CDR3 is 15 residues long. The CDR3 region has the DNA TGTGCCGGCTCATACAGGAGCTCTGGGGCCAACGTCCTGACTTTC. Its translation: CAGSYRSSGANVLTF.

The chain carries TRBV9 and TRBJ1-1, with TRBD1 matching over 9 bases. Germline loops: CDR1 SGDLS, CDR2 YYNGEE. The CDR3 extends over 15 amino acids. V gave up 4 bases and J gave up 1 base; unmatched junction bases: 5. Here the CDR3 reads CASSPQQGANTEAFF. DNA for the CDR3: TGTGCCAGCAGCCCCCAACAGGGGGCGAACACTGAAGCTTTCTTT.

In its sample, this clone was seen a few times. CDR3 residues: CASSLARGRGSLQETQYF. The CDR3 DNA reads TGTGCCAGCAGCTTAGCGAGGGGGAGAGGCAGCCTCCAAGAGACCCAGTACTTC. This chain joins TRBV7-9 and TRBJ2-5, with a weak D call TRBD1 (6 bases). Trimming left V 0 bases short and J 1 base short, with 18 bases between. The CDR3 covers 18 residues. Per the germline V gene, CDR1 is SEHNR and CDR2 is FQNEAQ (reference sequence).

The J gene is TRBJ2-7, the V gene TRBV6-1, with 9 bases matching TRBD2. Germline trimming cut 6 bases from V and 3 bases from J; bases unmatched to any gene: 6. Germline CDR1 is MNHNS and CDR2 is SASEGT. This CDR3 is built from 14 residues. CDR3 nucleotides: TGTGCCAGCAGGGTGGGACTAGCAGACTACGAGCAGTACTTC. This gives the protein CASRVGLADYEQYF.

The V gene is TRBV29-1, the J gene TRBJ2-1; TRBD2 agrees at 9 bases. Trimming removed 6 bases from V and 7 bases from J; junction bases left unmatched: 13. The germline V gene encodes CDR1 SQVTM and CDR2 ANQGSEA. The CDR3 spans 15 residues. The CDR3 region has the DNA TGCAGCGTCCTTATTATAGCGGGAGTGAGGAATGAGCAGTTCTTC. Amino acid sequence: CSVLIIAGVRNEQFF.

CDR3 DNA: TGCAGTGCTAGAGATCGAGCTTTCTTT. This translates into CSARDRAFF. The V and J genes are TRBV20-1 and TRBJ1-1, with D unclear. The CDR3 spans 9 residues. Trimming shortened V by 0 bases and J by 10 bases, and 3 bases separated the two germline ends. Germline V gives CDR1 DFQATT, CDR2 SNEGSKA (reference sequence).

This clone was detected ten times or more. The chain combines TRBV2 with TRBJ1-4; D uncertain. Per germline, CDR1 SNHLY and CDR2 FYNNEI. CDR3 size: 12 residues. Trimming pared 6 bases from V and 6 bases from J, leaving 8 bases between. CDR3 amino acids: CASRTADEKLFF. The CDR3, as DNA: TGTGCCAGCAGAACAGCCGATGAAAAACTGTTTTTT. The entire variable domain, with the rest obtained from reference TRBV2 and TRBJ1-4, is as follows: EPEVTQTPSHQVTQMGQEVILRCVPISNHLYFYWYRQILGQKVEFLVSFYNNEISEKSEIFDDQFSVERPDGSNFTLKIRSTKLEDSAMYFCASRTADEKLFFGSGTQLSVL.

This chain uses TRBV29-1 with TRBJ1-1; D is unclear. This CDR3 has 13 residues. Trimming stripped 4 bases from V and 4 bases from J, with 13 bases between. Per germline, CDR1 SQVTM and CDR2 ANQGSEA. The CDR3 coding sequence is TGCAGCGTTGCCCCTGTCGCGGGCACTGAAGCTTTCTTT. Residues: CSVAPVAGTEAFF.

The CDR3 is CASGLAQRGGTNGYTF. CDR3 sequence (DNA): TGTGCTAGTGGTTTGGCCCAGAGGGGAGGAACAAATGGCTACACCTTC. The V call is TRBV12-5, the J call TRBJ1-2, with D perhaps TRBD1 (5 bases). Germline V gene sequence: CDR1 LGHNT, CDR2 FRNRAP. V gave up 1 base and J gave up 6 bases, with 18 bases separating them. The length of the CDR3 is 16 residues.

V is TRBV29-1 and J is TRBJ1-1, with D uncertain. The CDR3 contains 11 residues. Between the trimmed V and J ends, which lost 6 bases and 5 bases, there was a span of 10 bases. CDR1 is SQVTM, CDR2 ANQGSEA, per germline. Written as DNA, the CDR3 is TGCAGCGTAGGACGGAGGACTGAAGCTTTCTTT. It codes for CSVGRRTEAFF.

The rearrangement joins TRBV11-2 to TRBJ2-7; D may be TRBD2 (5 bases). This CDR3 is 15 amino acids long. Per germline, CDR1 SGHAT and CDR2 FQNNGV. V lost 1 base and J 3 bases, leaving 13 bases between the germline ends. The CDR3 loop is CASSLASGVFYEQYF. CDR3 DNA: TGTGCCAGCAGCTTAGCTTCCGGGGTCTTCTACGAGCAGTACTTC.

This clone appeared a few times. This chain connects TRBV6-5 to TRBJ2-7; D is possibly TRBD2 (5 bases). This CDR3 comprises 14 residues. Germline CDR1 MNHEY, CDR2 SVGAGI. Trimming took 5 bases from V and 2 from J, leaving 13 bases between them. CDR3: CASSPGLGTYEQYF. The DNA of the CDR3 is TGTGCCAGCAGTCCCGGACTGGGGACCTACGAGCAGTACTTC.